The present TCR beta chain was sequenced within a study of Ad26.COV2.S vaccination and SARS-CoV-2 variants. The CDR3 extends over 13 amino acids. The V and J ends lost 7 bases and 5 bases respectively, with 12 bases between them. From germline, CDR1 is LNHDA and CDR2 SQIVND (reference sequence). As for treatment: about 20 received Ad26.COV2.S at low or high dose, single or two shots; a few received placebo; per-sample allocation not given. Sampling took place 63 days after the first vaccine or placebo injection. Assay used: immunoSEQ multiplex PCR; TCRdb lists only in-frame clones, some missing. The table has around 450,000 clones, 89% seen once; the top ten hold around 2.5%. This clone was seen a few times. Its specificity is not known. Study-wide findings and caveats: Recipients given vaccine exceeded placebo recipients in spike-specific TCR breadth. Spike-specific CD8+ and CD4+ T cell responses reportedly showed substantial breadth after vaccination.

The origin of this receptor is a person aged 18-65 years who received the Ad26.COV2.S COVID-19 vaccine or a placebo. The gene calls are TRBV19 and TRBJ1-5, with D possibly matching TRBD1 (6 bases). The sample consisted of peripheral blood, taken in a trial of Ad26.COV2.S vaccine versus placebo. In nucleotides, the CDR3 is TGTGCCAGTAAGGGACACCCTTATCAGCCCCAGCATTTT. Amino acids: CASKGHPYQPQHF.